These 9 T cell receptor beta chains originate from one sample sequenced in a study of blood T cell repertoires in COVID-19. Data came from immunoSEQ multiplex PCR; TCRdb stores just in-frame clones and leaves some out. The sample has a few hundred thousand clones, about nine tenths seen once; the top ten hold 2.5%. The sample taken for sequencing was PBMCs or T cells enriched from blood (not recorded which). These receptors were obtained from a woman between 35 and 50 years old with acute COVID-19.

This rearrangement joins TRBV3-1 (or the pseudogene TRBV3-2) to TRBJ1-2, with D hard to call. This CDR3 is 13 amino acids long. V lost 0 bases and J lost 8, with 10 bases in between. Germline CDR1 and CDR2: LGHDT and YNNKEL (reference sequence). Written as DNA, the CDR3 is TGTGCCAGCAGCCAAGATGGAGACCGAGGCTACACCTTC. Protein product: CASSQDGDRGYTF.

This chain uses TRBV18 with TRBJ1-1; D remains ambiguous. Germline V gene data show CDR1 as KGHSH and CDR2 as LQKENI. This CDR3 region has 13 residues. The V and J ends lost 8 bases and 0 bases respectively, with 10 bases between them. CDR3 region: CASRGELNTEAFF. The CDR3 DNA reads TGTGCCAGCCGGGGTGAATTGAACACTGAAGCTTTCTTT. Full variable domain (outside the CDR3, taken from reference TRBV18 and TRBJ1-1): NAGVMQNPRHLVRRRGQEARLRCSPMKGHSHVYWYRQLPEEGLKFMVYLQKENIIDESGMPKERFSAEFPKEGPSILRIQQVVRGDSAAYFCASRGELNTEAFFGQGTRLTVV.

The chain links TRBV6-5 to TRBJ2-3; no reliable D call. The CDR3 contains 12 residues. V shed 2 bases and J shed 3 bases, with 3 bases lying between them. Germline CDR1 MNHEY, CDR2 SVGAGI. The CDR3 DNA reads TGTGCCAGCAGTTACGCGACAGATACGCAGTATTTT. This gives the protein CASSYATDTQYF.

The CDR3 nucleotides read TGTGCCAGCAGCTTTGGGACAGGGGGAGGGGATACGCAGTATTTT. This encodes CASSFGTGGGDTQYF. This chain uses TRBV5-4 with TRBJ2-3; 11 bases map to TRBD1. The germline gives CDR1 SGHNT, CDR2 YYREEE (reference sequence). Germline trimming cut 2 bases from V and 6 bases from J; bases unmatched to any gene: 5. The CDR3 is made up of 15 amino acids.

The CDR3 DNA reads TGTGCCATCAGTGACTCGGGCTTTAACCTCGGGGGGAATGAAAAACTGTTTTTT. This gives the protein CAISDSGFNLGGNEKLFF. The chain employs TRBV10-3 and TRBJ1-4; possible D gene TRBD1, 5 bases. Per germline, CDR1 ENHRY and CDR2 SYGVKD. The CDR3 has 18 amino acids. The ends were cut back, 3 bases at V and 5 bases at J, with 22 bases in the middle.

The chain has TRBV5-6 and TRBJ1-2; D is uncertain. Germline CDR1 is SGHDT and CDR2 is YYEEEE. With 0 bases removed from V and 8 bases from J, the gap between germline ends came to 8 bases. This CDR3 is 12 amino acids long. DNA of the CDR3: TGTGCCAGCAGCTTGGACAGTTGGGGCTACACCTTC. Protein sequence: CASSLDSWGYTF.

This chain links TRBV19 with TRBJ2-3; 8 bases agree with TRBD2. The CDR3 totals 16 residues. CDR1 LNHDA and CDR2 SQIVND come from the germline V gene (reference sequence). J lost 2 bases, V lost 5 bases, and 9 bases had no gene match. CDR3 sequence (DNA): TGTGCCAGTAGTCCCCGGGGTAGCGGGACCACAGATACGCAGTATTTT. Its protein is CASSPRGSGTTDTQYF.

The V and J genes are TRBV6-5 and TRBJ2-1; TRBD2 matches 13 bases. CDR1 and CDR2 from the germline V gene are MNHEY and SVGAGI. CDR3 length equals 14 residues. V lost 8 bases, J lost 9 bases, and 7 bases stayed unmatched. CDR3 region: CASLGLAGTGEQFF. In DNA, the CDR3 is TGTGCCAGCCTGGGACTAGCGGGGACCGGTGAGCAGTTCTTC.

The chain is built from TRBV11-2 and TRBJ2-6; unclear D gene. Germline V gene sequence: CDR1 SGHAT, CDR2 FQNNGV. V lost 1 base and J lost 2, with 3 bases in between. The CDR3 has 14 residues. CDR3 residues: CASSLVAGANVLTF. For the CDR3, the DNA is TGTGCCAGCAGCTTAGTAGCTGGGGCCAACGTCCTGACTTTC.